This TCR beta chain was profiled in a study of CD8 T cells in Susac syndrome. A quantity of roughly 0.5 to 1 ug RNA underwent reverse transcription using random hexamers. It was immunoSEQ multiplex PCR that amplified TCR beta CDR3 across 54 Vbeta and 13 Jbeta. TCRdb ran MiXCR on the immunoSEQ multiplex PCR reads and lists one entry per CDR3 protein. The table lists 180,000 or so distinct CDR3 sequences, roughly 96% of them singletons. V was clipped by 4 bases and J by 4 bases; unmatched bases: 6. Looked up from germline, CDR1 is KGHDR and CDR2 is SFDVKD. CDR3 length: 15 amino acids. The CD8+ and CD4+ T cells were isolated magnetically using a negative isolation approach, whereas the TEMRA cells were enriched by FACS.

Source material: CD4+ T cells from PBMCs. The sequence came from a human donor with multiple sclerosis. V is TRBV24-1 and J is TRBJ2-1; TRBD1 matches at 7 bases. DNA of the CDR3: TGTGCCACCAGTGACCCGGGACAGCTTTACAATGAGCAGTTCTTC. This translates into CATSDPGQLYNEQFF.